This T cell receptor beta chain is drawn from a study of blood T cell repertoires in COVID-19. Study-level background: From the United States, Italy and Spain came samples of acute and convalescent COVID-19. The analysed material was cDNA or gDNA that came from T cells, B-cell-depleted T cells, or PBMCs.

In Seattle, patients joined the study during active infection and were tracked longitudinally. Germline CDR1 reads LNHDA; CDR2 reads SQIVND (reference sequence). Trimming at V came to 6 bases and at J to 6 bases, leaving 3 bases not matched to a gene. This CDR3 comprises 13 residues. Measured with immunoSEQ multiplex PCR; TCRdb has only the in-frame clones, and not every one. This sample carries hundreds of thousands of clones, over 85% of them seen once, and the ten largest clones take 0.65% to 1%. The clonotype comes from a man aged 18 to 30 with COVID-19, enrolled during active disease. The chain links TRBV19 to TRBJ1-4, with TRBD1 matching over 8 bases. The sample comprised peripheral blood. The CDR3 here is CASRKTGDEKLFF. The DNA of the CDR3 is TGTGCCAGTAGAAAGACAGGGGATGAAAAACTGTTTTTT.